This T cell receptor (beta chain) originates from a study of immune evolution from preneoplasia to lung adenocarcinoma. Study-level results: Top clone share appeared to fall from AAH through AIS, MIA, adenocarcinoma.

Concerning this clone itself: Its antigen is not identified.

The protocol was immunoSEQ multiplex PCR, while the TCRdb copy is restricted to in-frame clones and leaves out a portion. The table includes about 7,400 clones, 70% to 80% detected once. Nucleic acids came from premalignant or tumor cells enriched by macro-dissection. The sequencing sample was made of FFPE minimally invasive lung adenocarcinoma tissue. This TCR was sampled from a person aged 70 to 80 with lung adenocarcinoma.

The CDR3 here is CASRAEGGGNEQFF. The DNA of the CDR3 is TGTGCCAGTAGGGCCGAGGGGGGAGGCAATGAGCAGTTCTTC. The chain has TRBV19 and TRBJ2-1; D tentatively fits TRBD1 or TRBD2 (6 bases each). The CDR3 contains 14 residues. V gave up 6 bases and J gave up 6 bases, with 15 bases separating them. Germline V CDR1 and CDR2: LNHDA, SQIVND (reference sequence).